This section outlines one T cell receptor (beta chain) sequence together with its context. The antigen remains undetermined. Germline CDR1 is SEHNR and CDR2 is FQNEAQ (reference sequence). Trimming removed 4 bases at V and 1 base at J, with 10 bases between. The CDR3 loop spans 14 amino acids. This specimen comes from a study of CD8 T cells in ankylosing spondylitis. Study results and limitations: Disease-linked clones were found to be CD8+ and relatively rare in peripheral blood. Fewer than 10 highly homologous variants made up a TCR beta motif that seemed to typify ankylosing spondylitis blood. Matched synovial fluid from ankylosing spondylitis patients was reported to be enriched for disease-linked clones.

With molecular barcodes, quantitative 5'-RACE was used to make the TCR beta libraries. From the 5' RACE reads, TCRdb called clonotypes with MiXCR, one entry per CDR3 protein. Among about 750,000 distinct CDR3 sequences listed, under 20% were seen once. This sequence was found in a male donor with ankylosing spondylitis. Sequenced material: blood, either unsorted or a sorted T cell fraction (not recorded which). The rearrangement uses TRBV7-9 and TRBJ2-5; D uncertain. The CDR3 sequence: CASSWTVIQETQYF. Here the CDR3 DNA reads TGTGCCAGCAGCTGGACGGTGATCCAAGAGACCCAGTACTTC.